Detailed here is one TCR beta chain. The data were obtained in a study of blood T cell repertoires in COVID-19. J was trimmed by 5 bases and V by 10 bases; bases with no gene match: 9. The CDR3 has 13 amino acids. Germline CDR1 LGHNA, CDR2 YNFKEQ. Generated by immunoSEQ multiplex PCR, the TCRdb table keeps only in-frame clones and is missing some. The table has more than 250,000 clones, 87% seen once; the top ten hold approximately 5%. V usage is TRBV4-2 and J usage is TRBJ1-2, with 8 bases fitting TRBD1. The specimen was PBMCs or T cells enriched from blood (not recorded which). The clonotype was recovered from a woman aged 25 to 39 who had recovered from COVID-19. CDR3 nucleotide sequence: TGTGCCACAAGCCGGGGACAGGTTTATGGCTACACCTTC. Translating it yields CATSRGQVYGYTF.